The 13 T cell receptor beta chains below come from one sample, sequenced in a study of blood T cells in healthy people across ages (dated by TCRdb to about 2015). Preparation of the library involved 5' RACE. The listed sequencing device is Illumina HiSeq 2500. A second PCR of roughly 6 to 11 cycles was run with a J-beta primer mix and a sample-barcoded 5' primer. Through fastp at Q25 and MiXCR, TCRdb rebuilt clones from the public reads, retaining in-frame beta chains. Merged by CDR3 protein, the rows form single entries marked with the most common genes and DNA. The sample includes 800,000 to 1,000,000 distinct CDR3 sequences, with under 50% observed a single time. Over 10% of the sample comes from the top ten. The source material was blood. Receptors were obtained from a young man in good health.

The gene calls are TRBV5-5 and TRBJ1-2, with D tentatively TRBD1 (5 bases). Trimming removed 4 bases from V and 2 bases from J, with 12 bases in between. Germline V gene sequence: CDR1 SGHKS, CDR2 YYEKEE (reference sequence). The CDR3 sequence is 14 residues long. This CDR3 is CASSPLGGNYGYTF. CDR3 nucleotides: TGTGCCAGCAGCCCCCTTGGGGGGAACTATGGCTACACCTTC.

The V call is TRBV15, the J call TRBJ2-7; possible D gene TRBD2, 5 bases. Germline values: CDR1 LNHNV, CDR2 YYDKDF (reference sequence). Trimming removed 0 bases at V and 1 base at J, with 10 bases between. This CDR3 has 15 residues. As DNA, the CDR3 is TGTGCCACCAGCAGAGATAACGGGGAATCCTACGAGCAGTACTTC. Amino acids: CATSRDNGESYEQYF.

This chain connects TRBV3-1 to TRBJ1-2; D possibly corresponds to TRBD1 (6 bases). The CDR3 runs to 14 residues. Germline CDR1 and CDR2: LGHDT and YNNKEL (reference sequence). V dropped 3 bases and J dropped 4 bases, with 12 bases sitting between them. CDR3 nucleotide sequence: TGTGCCAGCAGCCAGTTGACAGGAACCTATGGCTACACCTTC. Protein: CASSQLTGTYGYTF.

This clonotype was seen only a few times. The chain uses TRBV4-2 and TRBJ2-6; 9 bases match TRBD1. Trimming removed 7 bases from V and 0 bases from J; junction bases left unmatched: 10. This CDR3 is built from 18 residues. Germline V gives CDR1 LGHNA, CDR2 YNFKEQ. The CDR3 bases are TGTGCCAGCACCTTGACAGGGGGACCCAGCTCTGGGGCCAACGTCCTGACTTTC. Translating gives CASTLTGGPSSGANVLTF.

This chain uses TRBV20-1 with TRBJ2-3; 11 bases are shared with TRBD2. The V gene end was trimmed by 4 bases and the J gene end by 1 base; junction bases not matched to a gene: 4. The CDR3 loop spans 15 amino acids. CDR1 and CDR2 from the germline V gene are DFQATT and SNEGSKA (reference sequence). CDR3 sequence (DNA): TGCAGTGCTACCCCGACTAGCGGGGGCACAGATACGCAGTATTTT. Translating gives CSATPTSGGTDTQYF.

This rearrangement joins TRBV3-1 to TRBJ2-3; D assignment may be TRBD1 or TRBD2 (5 bases each). From germline, CDR1 is LGHDT and CDR2 YNNKEL (reference sequence). V shed 7 bases and J shed 1 base, with 15 bases lying between them. This CDR3 has 15 residues. CDR3 loop: CASTPGRRGTDTQYF. The CDR3 bases are TGTGCCAGCACCCCGGGGCGGCGGGGCACAGATACGCAGTATTTT.

V is TRBV4-1 and J is TRBJ2-5, with TRBD2 identical over 10 bases. J lost 5 bases, V lost 4 bases, and 10 bases had no gene match. Germline values: CDR1 MGHRA, CDR2 YSYEKL. There are 16 residues in the CDR3. The CDR3 is CASSLSWTSGGETQYF. CDR3 bases: TGCGCCAGCAGCCTTTCTTGGACTAGCGGTGGGGAGACCCAGTACTTC.

V usage is TRBV27 and J usage is TRBJ1-6; weak D call: TRBD1 (5 bases). CDR1 is MNHEY, CDR2 SMNVEV, per germline (reference sequence). V was trimmed by 3 bases and J by 4 bases, leaving 13 bases between them. This CDR3 spans 16 amino acids. The CDR3 coding sequence is TGTGCCAGCAGTTTTACAGGCCGACTTTATAATTCACCCCTCCACTTT. Protein product: CASSFTGRLYNSPLHF.

The rearrangement joins TRBV29-1 to TRBJ2-7; D is uncertain. The V gene's germline CDR1 is SQVTM and CDR2 ANQGSEA. CDR3 length: 13 amino acids. Between the trimmed V and J ends, which lost 0 bases and 1 base, there was a span of 7 bases. The CDR3 reads CSVEDPRSYEQYF. In nucleotides, the CDR3 is TGCAGCGTTGAAGATCCACGGTCCTACGAGCAGTACTTC.

The chain has TRBV6-1 and TRBJ1-2; tentatively, D is TRBD1 (6 bases). Germline V gives CDR1 MNHNS, CDR2 SASEGT. CDR3 length equals 17 residues. V was pared by 4 bases and J by 2 bases, with 20 bases between. The CDR3 bases are TGTGCCAGCAGTGGATCCTTTTTTCAGGGGCTGAACTATGGCTACACCTTC. Amino acids: CASSGSFFQGLNYGYTF.

V and J are TRBV10-3 and TRBJ2-6; the match to TRBD2 covers 7 bases. The CDR3 spans 16 residues. The junction had 1 base not matched to a gene; V was cut back by 0 bases and J by 2 bases. Per germline, CDR1 ENHRY and CDR2 SYGVKD. CDR3 nucleotides: TGTGCCATCAGTGAGTCGGCGGGGGCTGGGGCCAACGTCCTGACTTTC. It yields the protein CAISESAGAGANVLTF.

This clonotype came up a few times. The rearrangement links TRBV3-1 to TRBJ1-2; weak D call: TRBD1 (6 bases). The length of the CDR3 is 14 residues. Germline lookup yields CDR1 LGHDT and CDR2 YNNKEL (reference sequence). V was cut by 4 bases and J by 1 base, with 10 bases left in between. CDR3 in amino acids: CASSPTGFNYGYTF. The CDR3, as DNA: TGTGCCAGCAGCCCGACAGGCTTTAACTATGGCTACACCTTC. The full variable domain, with the rest looked up from reference TRBV3-1 and TRBJ1-2, is DTAVSQTPKYLVTQMGNDKSIKCEQNLGHDTMYWYKQDSKKFLKIMFSYNNKELIINETVPNRFSPKSPDKAHLNLHINSLELGDSAVYFCASSPTGFNYGYTFGSGTRLTVV.

This clonotype was counted between two and nine times. J is TRBJ2-1 and V is TRBV25-1; TRBD1 matches at 7 bases. The trim removed 4 bases at V and 0 bases at J, leaving 15 bases unmatched. The CDR3 extends over 19 amino acids. In germline, CDR1 is MGHDK, CDR2 SYGVNS. The CDR3 protein is CASSVNPGGGKSSYNEQFF. The CDR3, as DNA: TGTGCCAGCAGTGTCAACCCAGGGGGTGGTAAGAGCTCCTACAATGAGCAGTTCTTC.